The T cell receptor beta chain described here comes from a study of blood T cells in healthy people across ages. Whole-study findings and limits: In older individuals, TCR beta diversity per million T cells was lower, falling roughly linearly with age. Unknown donor CMV status possibly confounded expanded clonotype changes.

In the case of this clonotype: Its specificity is unknown.

Every sample yielded at least 6.5 million isolated PBMCs. CDR3 size: 17 residues. V dropped 3 bases and J dropped 7; count of bases not matched to a gene: 14. Per germline, CDR1 SGHRS and CDR2 YFSETQ. Combining a sample-barcoded 5' primer with a J-beta primer mix, a second PCR ran for about 7 to 11 cycles. TCRdb reprocessed the 5' RACE reads via MiXCR and lists one record per CDR3 protein. This repertoire shows nearly 800,000 distinct CDR3 sequences, about 61% found once; its top ten account for roughly 26%. The V and J genes are TRBV5-1 and TRBJ2-1; TRBD1 matches at 9 bases. The receptor's source is a middle-aged man in good health. Source material: blood. CDR3 bases: TGCGCCAGCAGCTGGTTAATCCCGGGACAGGGACCGAATGAGCAGTTCTTC. Translation gives CASSWLIPGQGPNEQFF.